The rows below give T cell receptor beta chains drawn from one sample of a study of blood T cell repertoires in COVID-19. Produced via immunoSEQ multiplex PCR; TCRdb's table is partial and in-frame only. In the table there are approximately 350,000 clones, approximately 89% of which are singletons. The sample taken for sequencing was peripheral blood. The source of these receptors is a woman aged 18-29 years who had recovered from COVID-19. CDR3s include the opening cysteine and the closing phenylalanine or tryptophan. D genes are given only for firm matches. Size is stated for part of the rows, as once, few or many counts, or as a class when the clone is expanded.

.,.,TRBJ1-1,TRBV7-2,TGTGCCAGCAGCTTAGGGCCGGCGGGGGCTTTCTTT,CASSLGPAGAFF
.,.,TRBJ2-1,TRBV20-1,TGCAGTGCTAGTGCCGACTCGAGCTCCTACAATGAGCAGTTCTTC,CSASADSSSYNEQFF
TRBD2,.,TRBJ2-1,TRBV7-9,TGTGCCAGCAGCTTAGGCGGGGGTCCTAGCGGGATTAGCGATGAGCAGTTCTTC,CASSLGGGPSGISDEQFF
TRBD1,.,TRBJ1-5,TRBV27,TGTGCCAGCAGTTTATATCTCCCGGGACAGGGGGATGCACCCCAGCATTTT,CASSLYLPGQGDAPQHF
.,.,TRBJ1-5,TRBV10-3,TGTGCCATCAGTGATAGCAGGGGTAGCAATCAGCCCCAGCATTTT,CAISDSRGSNQPQHF
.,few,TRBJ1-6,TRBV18,TGTGCCAGCTCATCCCCGGGACACCAAAATTCACCCCTCCACTTT,CASSSPGHQNSPLHF
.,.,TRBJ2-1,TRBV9,TGTGCCAGCAGCTCCGGGACTCCCAACGTGGAGCAGTTCTTC,CASSSGTPNVEQFF
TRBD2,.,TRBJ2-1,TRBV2,TGTGCCAGCTCCCTCCGGCTAGCGGCCTACAATGAGCAGTTCTTC,CASSLRLAAYNEQFF
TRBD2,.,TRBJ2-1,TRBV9,TGTGCCAGCAGCGAACGCCGCGCGTCTAGCGGTTACAATGAGCAGTTCTTC,CASSERRASSGYNEQFF
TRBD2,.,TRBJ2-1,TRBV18,TGTGCCAGCTCACCAAGCAGAGGACAACTGACTAGCGGGAGGGCCGGTGGCTCCTACAATGAGCAGTTCTTC,CASSPSRGQLTSGRAGGSYNEQFF
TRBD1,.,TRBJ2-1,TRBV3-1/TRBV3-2,TGTGCCAGCAGCCAAGGGACCCCGGGACAGGGACTTAGGGATGAGCAGTTCTTC,CASSQGTPGQGLRDEQFF
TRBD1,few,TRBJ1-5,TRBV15,TGTGCCACCAGCACACTCCGGGACAGGGACCACAATCAGCCCCAGCATTTT,CATSTLRDRDHNQPQHF
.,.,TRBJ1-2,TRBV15,TGTGCCACCAGCCCAGCCGGGACAATCTATGGCTACACCTTC,CATSPAGTIYGYTF
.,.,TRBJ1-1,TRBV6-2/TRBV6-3,TGTGCCAGCAGTTTGACAGGGAACACTGAAGCTTTCTTT,CASSLTGNTEAFF
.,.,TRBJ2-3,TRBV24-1,TGTGCCACCAGTGACAGGGGATCCCTTACGCAGTATTTT,CATSDRGSLTQYF